A single sample is the source of the 2 T cell receptor beta chains below, sequenced in a study of CD8 T cells in ankylosing spondylitis. Overall study results and limits: Among TCR beta sequences, a motif of roughly 8 highly homologous variants appeared characteristic of ankylosing spondylitis blood.

TCRdb processed the 5' RACE reads anew with MiXCR; each CDR3 protein has one entry. Found here are a few hundred thousand distinct CDR3 sequences, around 20% of them singletons; the top ten hold 16%. No antigen has been identified for these receptors. Sequencing input: blood, either unsorted or a sorted T cell fraction (not recorded which). These receptors were obtained from a male donor with ankylosing spondylitis.

The sample holds a few counts of this clonotype. The V gene is TRBV7-9, the J gene TRBJ1-4, with 7 bases fitting TRBD1. This CDR3 has 15 residues. With V trimmed by 5 bases and J by 1 base, 4 bases remained unmatched. The germline V gene has CDR1 SEHNR and CDR2 FQNEAQ (reference sequence). CDR3 residues: CASSDWDRTNEKLFF. The CDR3 DNA reads TGTGCCAGCAGCGATTGGGACAGAACTAATGAAAAACTGTTTTTT.

This chain uses TRBV24-1 with TRBJ2-7; 11 nucleotides align to TRBD2. The CDR3 is 16 amino acids. The germline V gene encodes CDR1 KGHDR and CDR2 SFDVKD. Trimming cost V 4 bases and J 5 bases; bases outside gene matches: 9. The CDR3 sequence: CATSEASGRNFHEQYF. The CDR3, as DNA: TGTGCCACCAGTGAGGCTAGCGGGAGGAATTTCCACGAGCAGTACTTC.